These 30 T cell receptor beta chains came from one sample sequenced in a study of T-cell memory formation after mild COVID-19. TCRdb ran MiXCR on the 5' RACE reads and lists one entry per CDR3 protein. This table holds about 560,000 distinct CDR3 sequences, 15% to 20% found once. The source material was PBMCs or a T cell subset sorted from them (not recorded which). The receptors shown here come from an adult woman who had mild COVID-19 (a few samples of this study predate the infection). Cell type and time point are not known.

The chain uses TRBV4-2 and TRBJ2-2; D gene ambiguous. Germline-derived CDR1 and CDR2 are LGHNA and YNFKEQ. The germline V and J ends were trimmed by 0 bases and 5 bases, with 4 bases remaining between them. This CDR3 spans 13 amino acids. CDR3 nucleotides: TGTGCCAGCAGCCAAGAAAATACCGGGGAGCTGTTTTTT. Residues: CASSQENTGELFF.

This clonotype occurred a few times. The CDR3 here is CASSSGRRQETQYF. CDR3 coding DNA: TGTGCCAGCAGTAGCGGGAGGCGTCAAGAGACCCAGTACTTC. V is TRBV2 and J is TRBJ2-5, with 9 positions matching TRBD2. The CDR3 covers 14 residues. V lost 5 bases, J lost 2 bases, and 3 bases stayed unmatched. Germline V gene lookup returns CDR1 SNHLY and CDR2 FYNNEI.

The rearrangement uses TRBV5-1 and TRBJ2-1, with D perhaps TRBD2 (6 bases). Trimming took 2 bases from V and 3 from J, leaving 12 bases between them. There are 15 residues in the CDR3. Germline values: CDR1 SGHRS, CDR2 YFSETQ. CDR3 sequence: CASSLGIADYNEQFF. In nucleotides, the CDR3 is TGCGCCAGCAGCTTAGGAATAGCGGACTACAATGAGCAGTTCTTC.

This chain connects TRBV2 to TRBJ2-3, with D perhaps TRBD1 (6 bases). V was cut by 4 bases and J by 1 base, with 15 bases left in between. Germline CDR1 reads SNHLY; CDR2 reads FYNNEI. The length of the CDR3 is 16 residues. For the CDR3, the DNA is TGTGCCAGCAGTGGGGGGCCGGGACAACGCACAGATACGCAGTATTTT. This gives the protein CASSGGPGQRTDTQYF.

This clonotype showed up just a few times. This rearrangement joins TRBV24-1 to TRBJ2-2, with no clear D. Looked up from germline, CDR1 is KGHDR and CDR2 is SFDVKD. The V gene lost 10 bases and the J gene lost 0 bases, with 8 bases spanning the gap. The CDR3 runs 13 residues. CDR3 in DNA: TGTGCCACAAGAGACCCGAACACCGGGGAGCTGTTTTTT. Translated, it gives CATRDPNTGELFF.

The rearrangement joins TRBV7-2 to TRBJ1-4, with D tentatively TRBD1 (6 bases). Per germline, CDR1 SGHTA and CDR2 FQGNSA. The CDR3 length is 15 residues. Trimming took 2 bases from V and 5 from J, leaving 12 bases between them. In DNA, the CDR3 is TGTGCCAGCAGCTTAAAGGGCCAGGGGAATGAAAAACTGTTTTTT. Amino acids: CASSLKGQGNEKLFF.

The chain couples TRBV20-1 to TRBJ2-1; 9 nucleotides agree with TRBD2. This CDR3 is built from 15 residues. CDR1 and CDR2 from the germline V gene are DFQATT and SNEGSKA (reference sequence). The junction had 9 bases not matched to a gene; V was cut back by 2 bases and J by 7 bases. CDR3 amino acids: CSARPGTSPRNEQFF. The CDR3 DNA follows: TGCAGTGCTAGACCCGGGACTAGCCCGAGGAATGAGCAGTTCTTC.

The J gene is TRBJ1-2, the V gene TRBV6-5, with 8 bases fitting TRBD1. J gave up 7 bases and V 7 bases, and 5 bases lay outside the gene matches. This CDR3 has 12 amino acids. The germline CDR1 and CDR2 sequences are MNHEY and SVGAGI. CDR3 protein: CASNPGTGGYTF. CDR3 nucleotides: TGTGCCAGCAACCCCGGGACAGGTGGCTACACCTTC.

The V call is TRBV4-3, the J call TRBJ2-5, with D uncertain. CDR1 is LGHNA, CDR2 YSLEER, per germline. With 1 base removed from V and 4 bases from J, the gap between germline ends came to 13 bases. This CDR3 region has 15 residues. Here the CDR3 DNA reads TGCGCCAGCAGCCAAGGAACGTCGGCTTTAGAGACCCAGTACTTC. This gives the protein CASSQGTSALETQYF.

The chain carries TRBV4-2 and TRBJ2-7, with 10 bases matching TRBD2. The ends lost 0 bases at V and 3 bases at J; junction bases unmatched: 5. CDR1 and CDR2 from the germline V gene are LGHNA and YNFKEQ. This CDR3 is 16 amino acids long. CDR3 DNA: TGTGCCAGCAGCCAAGATGCTAGCGGGAGTCTCTACGAGCAGTACTTC. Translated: CASSQDASGSLYEQYF.

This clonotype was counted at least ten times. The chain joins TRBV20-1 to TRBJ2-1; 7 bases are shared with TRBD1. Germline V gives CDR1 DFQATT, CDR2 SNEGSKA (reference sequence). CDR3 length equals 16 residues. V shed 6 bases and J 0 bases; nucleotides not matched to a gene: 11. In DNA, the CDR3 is TGCAGTGCCCACGTGGACAGGACCTACTCCTACAATGAGCAGTTCTTC. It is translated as CSAHVDRTYSYNEQFF.

Here the CDR3 reads CASSPEYKLVYEQYF. As DNA, the CDR3 is TGCGCCAGCAGCCCGGAGTACAAGTTGGTCTACGAGCAGTACTTC. The rearrangement links TRBV5-1 to TRBJ2-7; D is unresolved. This CDR3 spans 15 amino acids. Germline lookup yields CDR1 SGHRS and CDR2 YFSETQ. Trimming removed 4 bases from V and 3 bases from J, with 17 bases in between.

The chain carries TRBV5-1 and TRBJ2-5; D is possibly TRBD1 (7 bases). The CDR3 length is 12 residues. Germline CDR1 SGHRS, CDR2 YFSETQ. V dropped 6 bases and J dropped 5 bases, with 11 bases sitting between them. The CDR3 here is CASTGGRETQYF. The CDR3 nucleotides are TGCGCCAGCACAGGGGGGAGGGAGACCCAGTACTTC.

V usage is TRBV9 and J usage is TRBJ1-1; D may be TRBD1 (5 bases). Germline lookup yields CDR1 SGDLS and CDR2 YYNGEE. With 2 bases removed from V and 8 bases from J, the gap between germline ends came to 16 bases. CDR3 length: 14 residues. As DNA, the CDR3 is TGTGCCAGCAGCGTGGACCCTCAGGGAGAGGAAGCTTTCTTT. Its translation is CASSVDPQGEEAFF.

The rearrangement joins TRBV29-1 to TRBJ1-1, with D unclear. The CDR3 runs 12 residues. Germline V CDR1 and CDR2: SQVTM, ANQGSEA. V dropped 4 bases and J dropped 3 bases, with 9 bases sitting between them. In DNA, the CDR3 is TGCAGCGTTGTCGTCGGTTACACTGAAGCTTTCTTT. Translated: CSVVVGYTEAFF. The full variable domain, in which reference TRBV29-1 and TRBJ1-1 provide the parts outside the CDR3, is SAVISQKPSRDICQRGTSLTIQCQVDSQVTMMFWYRQQPGQSLTLIATANQGSEATYESGFVIDKFPISRPNLTFSTLTVSNMSPEDSSIYLCSVVVGYTEAFFGQGTRLTVV.

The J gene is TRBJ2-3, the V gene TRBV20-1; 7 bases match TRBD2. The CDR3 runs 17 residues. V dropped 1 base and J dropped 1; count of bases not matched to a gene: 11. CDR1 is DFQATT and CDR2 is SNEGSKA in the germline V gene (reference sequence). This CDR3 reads CSARAQTLAEGTDTQYF. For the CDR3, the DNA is TGCAGTGCTAGAGCCCAAACTCTAGCGGAGGGCACAGATACGCAGTATTTT.

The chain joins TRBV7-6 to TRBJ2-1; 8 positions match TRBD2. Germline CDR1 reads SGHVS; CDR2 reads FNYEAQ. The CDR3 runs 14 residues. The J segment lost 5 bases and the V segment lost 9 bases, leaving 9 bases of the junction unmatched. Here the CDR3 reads CASTERESDNEQFF. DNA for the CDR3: TGTGCCAGTACGGAGCGGGAGTCAGACAATGAGCAGTTCTTC.

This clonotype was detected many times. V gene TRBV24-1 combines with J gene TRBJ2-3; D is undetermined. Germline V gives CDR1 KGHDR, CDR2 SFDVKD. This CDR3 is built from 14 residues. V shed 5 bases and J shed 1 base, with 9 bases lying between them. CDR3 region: CATSGAYRTDTQYF. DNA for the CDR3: TGTGCCACCAGTGGGGCCTATCGCACAGATACGCAGTATTTT.

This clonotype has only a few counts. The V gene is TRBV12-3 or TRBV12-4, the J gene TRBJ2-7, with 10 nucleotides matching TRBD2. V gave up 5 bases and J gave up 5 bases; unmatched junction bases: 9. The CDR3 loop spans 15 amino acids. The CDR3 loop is CASSPVLAGGNEQYF. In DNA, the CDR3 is TGTGCCAGCAGTCCCGTGTTAGCGGGAGGAAACGAGCAGTACTTC.

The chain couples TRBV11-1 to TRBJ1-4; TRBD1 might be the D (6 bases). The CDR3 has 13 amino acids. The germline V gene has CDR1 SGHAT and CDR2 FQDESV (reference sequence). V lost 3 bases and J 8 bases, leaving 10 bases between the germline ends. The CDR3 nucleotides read TGTGCCAGCAGCTTCACAGGGAACGAAAAACTGTTTTTT. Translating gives CASSFTGNEKLFF.

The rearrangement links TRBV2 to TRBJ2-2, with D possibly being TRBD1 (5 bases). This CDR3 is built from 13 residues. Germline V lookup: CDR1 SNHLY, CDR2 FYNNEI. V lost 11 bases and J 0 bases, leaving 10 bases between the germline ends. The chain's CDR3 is CAFGRANTGELFF. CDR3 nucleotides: TGTGCCTTCGGCAGGGCGAACACCGGGGAGCTGTTTTTT. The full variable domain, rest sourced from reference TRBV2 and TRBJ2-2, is EPEVTQTPSHQVTQMGQEVILRCVPISNHLYFYWYRQILGQKVEFLVSFYNNEISEKSEIFDDQFSVERPDGSNFTLKIRSTKLEDSAMYFCAFGRANTGELFFGEGSRLTVL.

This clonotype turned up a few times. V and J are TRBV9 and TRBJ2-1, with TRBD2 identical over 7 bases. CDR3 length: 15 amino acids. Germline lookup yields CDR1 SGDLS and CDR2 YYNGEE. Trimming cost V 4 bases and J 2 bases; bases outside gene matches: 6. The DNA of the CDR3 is TGTGCCAGCAGCACAAGCGGGAAGGCCTACAATGAGCAGTTCTTC. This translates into CASSTSGKAYNEQFF.

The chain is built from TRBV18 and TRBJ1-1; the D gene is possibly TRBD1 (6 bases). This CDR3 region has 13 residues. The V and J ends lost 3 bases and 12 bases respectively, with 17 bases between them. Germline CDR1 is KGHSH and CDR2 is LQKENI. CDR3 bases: TGTGCCAGCTCACCTCTGAACAGGGCAGTACCTTTCTTT. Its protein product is CASSPLNRAVPFF. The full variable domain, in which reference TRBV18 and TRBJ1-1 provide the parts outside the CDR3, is NAGVMQNPRHLVRRRGQEARLRCSPMKGHSHVYWYRQLPEEGLKFMVYLQKENIIDESGMPKERFSAEFPKEGPSILRIQQVVRGDSAAYFCASSPLNRAVPFFGQGTRLTVV.

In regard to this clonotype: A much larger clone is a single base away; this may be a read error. The CDR3 reads CASSSNSGENSPLHF. The CDR3 nucleotides read TGTGCCAGCAGCTCGAATAGTGGGGAGAATTCACCCCTCCACTTT. The J gene is TRBJ1-6, the V gene TRBV7-8; D unclear. Trimming removed 4 bases at V and 7 bases at J, with 14 bases between. Germline V gene sequence: CDR1 SGHVS, CDR2 FQNEAQ. This CDR3 contains 15 residues.

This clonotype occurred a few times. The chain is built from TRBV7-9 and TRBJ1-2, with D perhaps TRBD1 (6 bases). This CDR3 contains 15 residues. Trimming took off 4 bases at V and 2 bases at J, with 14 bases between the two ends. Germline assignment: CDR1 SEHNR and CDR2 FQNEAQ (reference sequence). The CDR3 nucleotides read TGTGCCAGCAGCTCGTCAGGGGTAGCGAACTATGGCTACACCTTC. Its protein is CASSSSGVANYGYTF. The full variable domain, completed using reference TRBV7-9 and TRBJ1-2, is DTGVSQNPRHKITKRGQNVTFRCDPISEHNRLYWYRQTLGQGPEFLTYFQNEAQLEKSRLLSDRFSAERPKGSFSTLEIQRTEQGDSAMYLCASSSSGVANYGYTFGSGTRLTVV.

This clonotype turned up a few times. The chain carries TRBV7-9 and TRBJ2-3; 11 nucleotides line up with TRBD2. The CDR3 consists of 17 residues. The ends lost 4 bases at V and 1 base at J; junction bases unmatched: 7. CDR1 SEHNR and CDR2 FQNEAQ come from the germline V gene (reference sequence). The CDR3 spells CASSSRGGLAGTDTQYF. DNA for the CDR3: TGTGCCAGCAGCTCCCGAGGGGGACTAGCGGGCACAGATACGCAGTATTTT. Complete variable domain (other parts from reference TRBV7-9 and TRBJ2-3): DTGVSQNPRHKITKRGQNVTFRCDPISEHNRLYWYRQTLGQGPEFLTYFQNEAQLEKSRLLSDRFSAERPKGSFSTLEIQRTEQGDSAMYLCASSSRGGLAGTDTQYFGPGTRLTVL.

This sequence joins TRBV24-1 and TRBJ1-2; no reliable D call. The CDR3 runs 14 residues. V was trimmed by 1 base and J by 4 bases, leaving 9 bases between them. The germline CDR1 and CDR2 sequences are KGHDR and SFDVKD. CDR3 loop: CATSDLSASYGYTF. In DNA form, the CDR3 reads TGTGCCACCAGTGATTTATCGGCATCCTATGGCTACACCTTC.

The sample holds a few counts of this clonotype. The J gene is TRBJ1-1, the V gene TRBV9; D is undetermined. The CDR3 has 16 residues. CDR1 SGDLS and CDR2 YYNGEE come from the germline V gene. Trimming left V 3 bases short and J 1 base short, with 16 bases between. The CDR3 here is CASSGLQGRSNTEAFF. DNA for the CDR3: TGTGCCAGCAGCGGGTTACAAGGACGGTCGAACACTGAAGCTTTCTTT.

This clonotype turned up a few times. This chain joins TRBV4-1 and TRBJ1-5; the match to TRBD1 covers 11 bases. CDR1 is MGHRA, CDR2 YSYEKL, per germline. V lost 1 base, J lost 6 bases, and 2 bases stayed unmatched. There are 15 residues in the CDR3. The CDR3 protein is CASSQGTGGLQPQHF. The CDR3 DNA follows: TGCGCCAGCAGCCAAGGGACAGGGGGCCTTCAGCCCCAGCATTTT.

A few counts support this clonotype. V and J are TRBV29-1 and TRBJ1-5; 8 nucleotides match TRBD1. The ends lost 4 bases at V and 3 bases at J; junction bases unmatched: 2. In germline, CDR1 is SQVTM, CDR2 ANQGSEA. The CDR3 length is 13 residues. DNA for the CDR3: TGCAGCGTTGGACAGGGGTACAATCAGCCCCAGCATTTT. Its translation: CSVGQGYNQPQHF.